Presented here are 17 T cell receptor beta chains from one specimen sequenced in a study of early T cells in non-severe SARS-CoV-2 infection. Each CDR3 protein is one row after TCRdb ran MiXCR on the 5' RACE reads. This sample has 90,000 to 120,000 distinct CDR3 sequences, with around 10% found just once. Sequenced material: whole blood. The receptor source for this set is an adult who was a healthcare worker with PCR-confirmed SARS-CoV-2 infection or an uninfected control (not recorded which).

This clonotype was seen more than once but under ten times. The rearrangement uses TRBV2 and TRBJ1-1, with unresolved D. This CDR3 contains 12 residues. V was cut by 0 bases and J by 9 bases, with 8 bases left in between. Germline CDR1 SNHLY, CDR2 FYNNEI. The CDR3 DNA is TGTGCCAGCAGTGAAGCCGGCCCCCAAGCTTTCTTT. Translated, it gives CASSEAGPQAFF.

The chain is built from TRBV6-2 or TRBV6-3 and TRBJ1-5, with D perhaps TRBD1 (5 bases). Trimming removed 7 bases at V and 5 bases at J, with 21 bases between. The CDR3 is 16 residues long. The germline V gene encodes CDR1 MNHEY and CDR2 SVGEGT. CDR3: CASKGRDGGRDQPQHF. Here the CDR3 DNA reads TGTGCCAGCAAGGGGCGGGACGGAGGAAGGGATCAGCCCCAGCATTTT.

At least ten counts were recorded for this clonotype. The V call is TRBV20-1, the J call TRBJ2-3; 13 bases are a match to TRBD2. This CDR3 region has 13 residues. Germline trimming cut 8 bases from V and 8 bases from J; bases unmatched to any gene: 7. CDR1 and CDR2 from the germline V gene are DFQATT and SNEGSKA (reference sequence). CDR3 region: CSFRGLAGTTQYF. For the CDR3, the DNA is TGCAGTTTTCGGGGACTAGCGGGGACTACGCAGTATTTT.

This clonotype was seen more than once but under ten times. The chain combines TRBV7-8 with TRBJ2-5; D not certain. The CDR3 has 14 amino acids. CDR1 and CDR2 from the germline V gene are SGHVS and FQNEAQ. Trimming took 6 bases from V and 5 from J, leaving 16 bases between them. CDR3 sequence: CASRTLDRTETQYF. The CDR3 DNA is TGTGCCAGCAGGACCCTGGACCGCACGGAGACCCAGTACTTC.

This clonotype was detected only once. A much larger clone lies a single base off, so this may be a read error. This chain uses TRBV18 with TRBJ2-7; TRBD1 aligns across 8 bases. The CDR3 spans 16 residues. V lost 1 base to trimming and J lost 1 base; unmatched junction nucleotides: 6. Germline V lookup: CDR1 KGHSH, CDR2 LQKENI. As DNA, the CDR3 is TGTGCCAGCTCACCACAACGGGACAGGACATCCTACGAGCAGTACTTC. Translated, it gives CASSPQRDRTSYEQYF.

V and J are TRBV3-1 and TRBJ2-6; D unclear. Germline lookup yields CDR1 LGHDT and CDR2 YNNKEL (reference sequence). The CDR3 runs to 14 residues. Trimming left V 0 bases short and J 8 bases short, with 8 bases between. In DNA, the CDR3 is TGTGCCAGCAGCCAAGATGCAGGTTCCAACGTCCTGACTTTC. Its translation: CASSQDAGSNVLTF.

In this sample, this clonotype turned up a few times. The rearrangement uses TRBV11-2 and TRBJ2-1; 8 bases line up with TRBD2. V shed 3 bases and J 8 bases; nucleotides not matched to a gene: 9. The CDR3 contains 15 residues. Germline lookup yields CDR1 SGHAT and CDR2 FQNNGV. CDR3 nucleotides: TGTGCCAGCAGCTTGGACGGGAGGGCCCCCGATGAGCAGTTCTTC. This sequence encodes CASSLDGRAPDEQFF.

This clonotype was found a few times. The V gene is TRBV7-8, the J gene TRBJ1-5, with a tentative D call TRBD1 (6 bases). This CDR3 comprises 16 residues. Between the trimmed V and J ends, which lost 0 bases and 6 bases, there was a span of 15 bases. Germline V lookup: CDR1 SGHVS, CDR2 FQNEAQ. DNA for the CDR3: TGTGCCAGCAGCTTAGCTCGGACAGTCGTAAGTCAGCCCCAGCATTTT. Its translation: CASSLARTVVSQPQHF. The full variable domain, rest sourced from reference TRBV7-8 and TRBJ1-5, is GAGVSQSPRYKVAKRGQDVALRCDPISGHVSLFWYQQALGQGPEFLTYFQNEAQLDKSGLPSDRFFAERPEGSVSTLKIQRTQQEDSAVYLCASSLARTVVSQPQHFGDGTRLSIL.

In its sample, this clonotype was seen many times. The rearrangement uses TRBV9 and TRBJ1-1, with D possibly matching TRBD1 (6 bases). V lost 3 bases and J 3 bases, leaving 15 bases between the germline ends. The V gene's germline CDR1 is SGDLS and CDR2 YYNGEE. This CDR3 region has 15 residues. CDR3 loop: CASSATDRTHTEAFF. CDR3 sequence (DNA): TGTGCCAGCAGCGCAACGGACAGAACTCACACTGAAGCTTTCTTT.

V gene TRBV7-3 combines with J gene TRBJ1-2; 8 bases agree with TRBD1. V lost 2 bases, J lost 7 bases, and 3 bases stayed unmatched. The CDR3 has 13 amino acids. Germline values: CDR1 SGHTA, CDR2 FQGTGA. CDR3 nucleotide sequence: TGTGCCAGCAGCTTAGACAGGGGAATTGGCTACACCTTC. Translated: CASSLDRGIGYTF.

This chain joins TRBV12-3 or TRBV12-4 and TRBJ2-2; D is uncertain. The length of the CDR3 is 15 residues. V was cut by 1 base and J by 3 bases, with 9 bases left in between. The chain's CDR3 is CASSLDGWDTGELFF. The CDR3 DNA is TGTGCCAGCAGTTTAGATGGTTGGGACACCGGGGAGCTGTTTTTT.

Ten or more counts support this clonotype. The chain uses TRBV10-2 and TRBJ2-3; 9 nucleotides line up with TRBD2. The CDR3 consists of 15 residues. The V segment lost 6 bases and the J segment 3 bases; nucleotides outside the gene matches: 7. Germline loops: CDR1 WSHSY, CDR2 SAAADI. In DNA form, the CDR3 reads TGCGCCAGCAGGGAGGCGGGAGGGCAGACAGATACGCAGTATTTT. As protein: CASREAGGQTDTQYF.

This clonotype was seen repeatedly, ten times or more. The V call is TRBV7-9, the J call TRBJ2-6, with 8 bases that match TRBD2. The germline CDR1 and CDR2 sequences are SEHNR and FQNEAQ (reference sequence). V shed 5 bases and J 1 base; nucleotides not matched to a gene: 7. CDR3 length: 17 residues. The CDR3 nucleotides are TGTGCCAGCAGCCTTCGGGGGGGCGGATCTGGGGCCAACGTCCTGACTTTC. Translating it yields CASSLRGGGSGANVLTF.

This clonotype appeared many times. The V gene is TRBV5-4, the J gene TRBJ2-7; D unclear. CDR3 length: 13 residues. CDR1 is SGHNT and CDR2 is YYREEE in the germline V gene (reference sequence). V was trimmed by 0 bases and J by 0 bases, leaving 4 bases between them. CDR3 sequence: CASSLDRSYEQYF. DNA of the CDR3: TGTGCCAGCAGCTTGGACCGCTCCTACGAGCAGTACTTC.

This clonotype occurred many times. The chain is built from TRBV20-1 and TRBJ2-6, with D uncertain. There are 13 residues in the CDR3. With 1 base removed from V and 1 base from J, the gap between germline ends came to 2 bases. In germline, CDR1 is DFQATT, CDR2 SNEGSKA (reference sequence). For the CDR3, the DNA is TGCAGTGCTAGAGGGTCTGGGGCCAACGTCCTGACTTTC. It encodes CSARGSGANVLTF.

This clonotype was detected many times. The chain has TRBV28 and TRBJ2-1; 9 bases fit TRBD1. V lost 3 bases, J lost 2 bases, and 2 bases stayed unmatched. This CDR3 has 15 amino acids. Germline V gene sequence: CDR1 MDHEN, CDR2 SYDVKM. The CDR3 protein is CASSFGTGTYNEQFF. CDR3 nucleotide sequence: TGTGCCAGCAGTTTCGGGACAGGGACCTACAATGAGCAGTTCTTC.

In this sample, this clonotype turned up many times. This chain links TRBV11-2 with TRBJ2-3; 11 nucleotides match TRBD2. The germline gives CDR1 SGHAT, CDR2 FQNNGV. V shed 5 bases and J 3 bases; nucleotides not matched to a gene: 7. The CDR3 extends over 16 amino acids. The CDR3 is CASSIDSGRATDTQYF. The CDR3 nucleotides are TGTGCCAGCAGCATCGATAGCGGGAGGGCGACAGATACGCAGTATTTT.